These 13 T cell receptor beta chains came from one sample sequenced in a study of cytomegalovirus exposure and HLA in healthy donors. The primer mix had 60 Vbeta and 13 Jbeta primers. Produced via immunoSEQ multiplex PCR; TCRdb's table is partial and in-frame only. The sample holds some 150,000 clones, around 81% seen once. What was sequenced was PBMCs. These receptors were obtained from a woman in her thirties or forties in good health and CMV-seropositive.

The gene calls are TRBV7-6 and TRBJ2-5, with 13 bases fitting TRBD2. The DNA end lines up better with TRBJ2-7; the J call may be wrong. Germline V lookup: CDR1 SGHVS, CDR2 FNYEAQ. The CDR3 extends over 15 amino acids. CDR3 protein: CASSRLAGGIYEQYF. The CDR3 bases are TGTGCCAGCAGCCGACTAGCGGGAGGAATCTACGAGCAGTACTTC.

V is TRBV15 and J is TRBJ2-1, with TRBD1 identical over 7 bases. The CDR3 contains 16 residues. V was pared by 5 bases and J by 6 bases, with 13 bases of the junction left unmatched. The germline V gene encodes CDR1 LNHNV and CDR2 YYDKDF (reference sequence). The CDR3 is CATSGKTGIGSNEQFF. CDR3 nucleotide sequence: TGTGCCACCAGCGGGAAGACAGGGATAGGTAGCAATGAGCAGTTCTTC.

Here the CDR3 reads CASSFPQGQGAYEQYF. DNA for the CDR3: TGCGCCAGCAGCTTTCCACAAGGACAGGGGGCGTACGAGCAGTACTTC. V usage is TRBV5-1 and J usage is TRBJ2-7, with 11 bases fitting TRBD1. The J segment lost 4 bases and the V segment lost 2 bases, leaving 8 bases of the junction unmatched. CDR3 length: 16 residues. Germline assignment: CDR1 SGHRS and CDR2 YFSETQ.

A single count supports this clone. The chain has TRBV19 and TRBJ2-3, with TRBD2 as a possible D gene (6 bases). Trimming pared 3 bases from V and 1 base from J, leaving 11 bases between. The CDR3 covers 15 residues. Germline loops: CDR1 LNHDA, CDR2 SQIVND (reference sequence). The CDR3 DNA reads TGTGCCAGTAGTATGCGGGATACCGGCACAGATACGCAGTATTTT. Its translation: CASSMRDTGTDTQYF.

Only a few counts were recorded for this clone. The chain recombines TRBV30 with TRBJ1-3; D ambiguous. The CDR3 has 17 amino acids. Trimming pared 0 bases from V and 0 bases from J, leaving 15 bases between. The V gene's germline CDR1 is GTSNPN and CDR2 SVGIG (reference sequence). The CDR3, as DNA: TGTGCCTGGAGTGTACCGGTTATCCACCCCTCTGGAAACACCATATATTTT. Residues: CAWSVPVIHPSGNTIYF.

This chain links TRBV13 with TRBJ2-1, with TRBD2 identical over 13 bases. CDR3 length equals 17 residues. J gave up 7 bases and V 7 bases, and 13 bases lay outside the gene matches. Germline V lookup: CDR1 PRHDT, CDR2 FYEKMQ (reference sequence). The CDR3 DNA is TGTGCCAGCACCTCCGAGGGACTAGCGGGACTGGGAAATGAGCAGTTCTTC. Residues: CASTSEGLAGLGNEQFF.

This chain joins TRBV19 and TRBJ1-1, with D perhaps TRBD1 (5 bases). The CDR3 loop spans 14 amino acids. V was clipped by 3 bases and J by 4 bases, with 12 bases between them. CDR1 LNHDA and CDR2 SQIVND come from the germline V gene (reference sequence). DNA for the CDR3: TGTGCCAGTAGTATTGGAGGGGTTGGCACTGAAGCTTTCTTT. It encodes CASSIGGVGTEAFF.

The sample holds a few counts of this clone. This chain links TRBV5-6 with TRBJ2-1, with 9 nucleotides matching TRBD1. V trimming: 6 bases; J trimming: 0 bases; junction bases outside the gene matches: 4. The CDR3 spans 15 residues. Germline-derived CDR1 and CDR2 are SGHDT and YYEEEE. The CDR3 protein is CASKGQGPSYNEQFF. DNA of the CDR3: TGTGCCAGCAAGGGACAGGGACCCTCCTACAATGAGCAGTTCTTC.

The rearrangement uses TRBV28 and TRBJ1-2; 7 bases line up with TRBD1. Germline lookup yields CDR1 MDHEN and CDR2 SYDVKM. V shed 5 bases, J shed 5 bases, and the junction held 5 bases outside the gene matches. The length of the CDR3 is 13 residues. The CDR3 nucleotides read TGTGCCAGCAGTCCAACAGGGGTTTATGGCTACACCTTC. Protein sequence: CASSPTGVYGYTF.

The V call is TRBV27, the J call TRBJ2-5; 8 bases match TRBD2. Per germline, CDR1 MNHEY and CDR2 SMNVEV (reference sequence). The CDR3 has 16 amino acids. J was trimmed by 5 bases and V by 3 bases; bases with no gene match: 11. The CDR3 coding sequence is TGTGCCAGCAGTTTTGATAGGTCCCGGGGGGGGGAGACCCAGTACTTC. It yields the protein CASSFDRSRGGETQYF.

The chain links TRBV18 to TRBJ1-5; 9 bases are shared with TRBD1. Germline CDR1 reads KGHSH; CDR2 reads LQKENI. J was trimmed by 2 bases and V by 8 bases; bases with no gene match: 1. The CDR3 spans 13 residues. The CDR3 bases are TGTGCCAGCCGGACAGGGGGCAATCAGCCCCAGCATTTT. Amino acid sequence: CASRTGGNQPQHF.

The rearrangement uses TRBV30 and TRBJ2-1; 13 bases fit TRBD2. This CDR3 is 18 amino acids long. The V segment lost 1 base and the J segment 5 bases; nucleotides outside the gene matches: 11. Germline CDR1 reads GTSNPN; CDR2 reads SVGIG (reference sequence). DNA for the CDR3: TGTGCCTGGAGTGGAGGGGCCCGGGGACTAGCGGGAAACAATGAGCAGTTCTTC. Its protein product is CAWSGGARGLAGNNEQFF.

The sample holds one count of this clone. The genes are TRBV5-1 and TRBJ1-4, with D tentatively TRBD1 (6 bases). CDR1 and CDR2 from the germline V gene are SGHRS and YFSETQ. The CDR3 length is 14 residues. The V and J ends lost 4 bases and 1 base respectively, with 8 bases between them. The CDR3 DNA reads TGCGCCAGCAGCACACAGGGAACTAATGAAAAACTGTTTTTT. This translates into CASSTQGTNEKLFF.